This TCR beta chain appears in the sequencing data of a study of tissue T cells after allogeneic stem cell transplantation. The germline gives CDR1 SNHLY, CDR2 FYNGKV (reference sequence). There are 14 residues in the CDR3. The V and J ends lost 4 bases and 0 bases respectively, with 7 bases between them. Generated by immunoSEQ multiplex PCR, the TCRdb table keeps only in-frame clones and is missing some. This table holds approximately 50,000 clones, about 73% found once. Concerning this clone: The gene symbols are mouse symbols. The read falls 1 residue short of the CDR3 end, and the missing part is taken from the germline J gene.

The V call is TRBV3, the J call TRBJ1-3; a weak D match, TRBD1 (6 bases). The sequence derives from a pool of C57BL/6 mice in good health. Sequenced sample: sorted cells pooled from one or two spleens. The CDR3 sequence: CASSSQGSGNTLYF. Partial CDR3 DNA: TGTGCCAGCAGCTCACAGGGTTCTGGAAATACGCTCTAT. Based on the CDR3 plus reference TRBV3 and TRBJ1-3, the full variable domain is GPKVLQIPSHQIIDMGQMVTLNCDPVSNHLYFYWYKQILGQQMEFLVNFYNGKVMEKSKLFKDQFSVERPDGSYFTLKIQPTALEDSAVYFCASSSQGSGNTLYFGEGSRLIVV.